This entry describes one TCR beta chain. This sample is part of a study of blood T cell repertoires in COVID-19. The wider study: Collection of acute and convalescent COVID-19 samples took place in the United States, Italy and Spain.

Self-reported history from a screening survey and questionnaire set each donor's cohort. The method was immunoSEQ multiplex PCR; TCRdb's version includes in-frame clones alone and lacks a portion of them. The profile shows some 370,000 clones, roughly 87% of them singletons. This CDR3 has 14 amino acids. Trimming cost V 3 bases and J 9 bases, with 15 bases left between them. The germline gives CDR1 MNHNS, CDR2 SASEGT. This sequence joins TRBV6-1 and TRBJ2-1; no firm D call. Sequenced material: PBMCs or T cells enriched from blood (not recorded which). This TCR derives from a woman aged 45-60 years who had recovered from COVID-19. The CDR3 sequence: CASSDDWYLTEQFF. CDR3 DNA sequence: TGTGCCAGCAGTGACGACTGGTATCTCACTGAGCAGTTCTTC.